The rows below give T cell receptor beta chains drawn from one sample of a study of blood T cells in healthy people across ages. In TCRdb, the 5' RACE reads were re-called with MiXCR into one record per CDR3 protein. Of 270,000 or so distinct CDR3 sequences listed, around 27% are singletons. Sequencing was carried out using blood. These TCRs come from a woman in her seventies in good health. Both conserved end residues are part of each CDR3. D genes are given only for firm matches. Expanded clones are given a class, and other clones once, few, many or no size at all.

CDR3 protein: CSVESGGAGYTF
CDR3 DNA: TGCAGCGTTGAATCAGGGGGGGCTGGCTACACCTTC
V gene: TRBV29-1
J gene: TRBJ1-2
D gene: TRBD1
clone size: many

CDR3 protein: CATSKRTSGRADTQYF
CDR3 DNA: TGTGCCACCAGCAAAAGGACTAGCGGGAGGGCAGATACGCAGTATTTT
V gene: TRBV15
J gene: TRBJ2-3
D gene: TRBD2
clone size: -

CDR3 protein: CASSATGTGNEKLFF
CDR3 DNA: TGTGCCAGCAGTGCCACCGGGACAGGGAATGAAAAACTGTTTTTT
V gene: TRBV2
J gene: TRBJ1-4
D gene: TRBD1
clone size: once

CDR3 protein: CASSDSGTSTGELFF
CDR3 DNA: TGTGCCAGCAGTGATTCCGGGACTAGCACCGGGGAGCTGTTTTTT
V gene: TRBV25-1
J gene: TRBJ2-2
D gene: TRBD2
clone size: few

CDR3 protein: CSVRTGTETQYF
CDR3 DNA: TGCAGCGTTAGGACAGGGACGGAGACCCAGTACTTC
V gene: TRBV29-1
J gene: TRBJ2-5
D gene: TRBD1
clone size: many

CDR3 protein: CASSSSGVKTQYF
CDR3 DNA: TGTGCCAGCAGTTCCTCGGGGGTAAAGACCCAGTACTTC
V gene: TRBV28
J gene: TRBJ2-5
D gene: -
clone size: once

CDR3 protein: CASSLVAASTGELFF
CDR3 DNA: TGTGCCAGCAGCTTAGTAGCGGCTTCTACCGGGGAGCTGTTTTTT
V gene: TRBV5-5
J gene: TRBJ2-2
D gene: -
clone size: few

CDR3 protein: CSARQGGMNTEAFF
CDR3 DNA: TGCAGTGCTCGGCAGGGTGGAATGAACACTGAAGCTTTCTTT
V gene: TRBV20-1
J gene: TRBJ1-1
D gene: -
clone size: -

CDR3 protein: CSARTSGRAGDKDTQYF
CDR3 DNA: TGCAGTGCTAGAACTAGCGGGAGGGCCGGAGATAAAGATACGCAGTACTTT
V gene: TRBV20-1
J gene: TRBJ2-3
D gene: TRBD2
clone size: -

CDR3 protein: CASSYSTSGRYEQYF
CDR3 DNA: TGTGCCAGCAGTTACTCGACTAGCGGCCGCTACGAGCAGTACTTC
V gene: TRBV6-2/TRBV6-3
J gene: TRBJ2-7
D gene: TRBD2
clone size: few

CDR3 protein: CSVELGQGWIGEQYF
CDR3 DNA: TGCAGCGTTGAATTAGGGCAGGGGTGGATTGGCGAGCAGTACTTC
V gene: TRBV29-1
J gene: TRBJ2-7
D gene: -
clone size: few

CDR3 protein: CASSLRASGRGATDTQYF
CDR3 DNA: TGTGCCAGCAGCTTGAGGGCTAGCGGGAGGGGAGCAACAGATACGCAGTATTTT
V gene: TRBV5-6
J gene: TRBJ2-3
D gene: TRBD2
clone size: -

CDR3 protein: CASSRLPTALETQYF
CDR3 DNA: TGTGCCAGCAGCCGGCTACCGACAGCCTTGGAGACCCAGTACTTC
V gene: TRBV7-2
J gene: TRBJ2-5
D gene: -
clone size: -

CDR3 protein: CASRGTAKETQYF
CDR3 DNA: TGTGCCAGCAGGGGGACAGCAAAAGAGACCCAGTACTTC
V gene: TRBV12-3/TRBV12-4
J gene: TRBJ2-5
D gene: TRBD1
clone size: -

CDR3 protein: CASSLGTSVEQFF
CDR3 DNA: TGCGCCAGCAGCCTCGGGACTAGCGTAGAGCAGTTCTTC
V gene: TRBV4-1
J gene: TRBJ2-1
D gene: TRBD2
clone size: few

CDR3 protein: CASSRTGAIVTDTQYF
CDR3 DNA: TGTGCCAGCTCCAGGACAGGGGCAATTGTCACAGATACGCAGTATTTT
V gene: TRBV18
J gene: TRBJ2-3
D gene: TRBD1
clone size: -

CDR3 protein: CASSLGGKDTQYF
CDR3 DNA: TGTGCCAGCAGCCTCGGGGGTAAGGATACGCAGTATTTT
V gene: TRBV7-2
J gene: TRBJ2-3
D gene: -
clone size: -

CDR3 protein: CASRGQTGELFF
CDR3 DNA: TGTGCCAGCAGGGGACAGACCGGGGAGCTGTTTTTT
V gene: TRBV28
J gene: TRBJ2-2
D gene: TRBD1
clone size: -

CDR3 protein: CSARDPRLGEQFF
CDR3 DNA: TGCAGTGCTAGAGATCCGCGTTTGGGTGAGCAGTTCTTC
V gene: TRBV20-1
J gene: TRBJ2-1
D gene: -
clone size: few

CDR3 protein: CASSFYGARNEQFF
CDR3 DNA: TGTGCCAGCAGCTTTTATGGGGCACGGAATGAGCAGTTCTTC
V gene: TRBV11-2
J gene: TRBJ2-1
D gene: -
clone size: -

CDR3 protein: CSVEGGRAQETQYF
CDR3 DNA: TGCAGCGTTGAGGGCGGGAGGGCACAAGAGACCCAGTACTTC
V gene: TRBV29-1
J gene: TRBJ2-5
D gene: TRBD2
clone size: -

CDR3 protein: CASSSSAPSYEQYF
CDR3 DNA: TGTGCCAGCAGTTCCTCCGCCCCCTCCTACGAGCAGTACTTC
V gene: TRBV28
J gene: TRBJ2-7
D gene: -
clone size: -

CDR3 protein: CASSYSNRGLSEAFF
CDR3 DNA: TGCGCCAGCAGTTACTCAAACAGGGGATTGAGTGAAGCTTTCTTT
V gene: TRBV6-5
J gene: TRBJ1-1
D gene: TRBD1
clone size: once

CDR3 protein: CSAIRGQETQYF
CDR3 DNA: TGCAGTGCTATAAGGGGGCAAGAGACCCAGTACTTC
V gene: TRBV20-1
J gene: TRBJ2-5
D gene: -
clone size: few

CDR3 protein: CASSMAGPTEQYF
CDR3 DNA: TGTGCCAGCAGCATGGCGGGACCAACCGAGCAGTACTTC
V gene: TRBV7-6
J gene: TRBJ2-7
D gene: -
clone size: few

CDR3 protein: CASGVLAGVANEQFF
CDR3 DNA: TGTGCCAGTGGAGTCTTAGCGGGAGTTGCCAATGAGCAGTTCTTC
V gene: TRBV19
J gene: TRBJ2-1
D gene: TRBD2
clone size: -

CDR3 protein: CASSKQLNEQFF
CDR3 DNA: TGTGCCAGCAGCAAGCAGCTCAATGAGCAGTTCTTC
V gene: TRBV21-1
J gene: TRBJ2-1
D gene: -
clone size: -

CDR3 protein: CASSLTIGNTEAFF
CDR3 DNA: TGTGCCAGCAGCCTAACGATTGGGAACACTGAAGCTTTCTTT
V gene: TRBV6-6
J gene: TRBJ1-1
D gene: -
clone size: -

CDR3 protein: CATRDQPQPTDTQYF
CDR3 DNA: TGTGCCACCAGGGACCAGCCCCAACCCACAGATACGCAGTATTTT
V gene: TRBV6-2/TRBV6-3
J gene: TRBJ2-3
D gene: -
clone size: -

CDR3 protein: CASSPGLARGHEQFF
CDR3 DNA: TGTGCCAGCAGCCCGGGACTAGCAAGAGGCCATGAGCAGTTCTTC
V gene: TRBV6-5
J gene: TRBJ2-1
D gene: TRBD2
clone size: many

CDR3 protein: CASSVGRGLPYEQYF
CDR3 DNA: TGTGCCAGCAGTGTAGGGCGGGGCCTCCCCTACGAGCAGTACTTC
V gene: TRBV2
J gene: TRBJ2-7
D gene: -
clone size: -